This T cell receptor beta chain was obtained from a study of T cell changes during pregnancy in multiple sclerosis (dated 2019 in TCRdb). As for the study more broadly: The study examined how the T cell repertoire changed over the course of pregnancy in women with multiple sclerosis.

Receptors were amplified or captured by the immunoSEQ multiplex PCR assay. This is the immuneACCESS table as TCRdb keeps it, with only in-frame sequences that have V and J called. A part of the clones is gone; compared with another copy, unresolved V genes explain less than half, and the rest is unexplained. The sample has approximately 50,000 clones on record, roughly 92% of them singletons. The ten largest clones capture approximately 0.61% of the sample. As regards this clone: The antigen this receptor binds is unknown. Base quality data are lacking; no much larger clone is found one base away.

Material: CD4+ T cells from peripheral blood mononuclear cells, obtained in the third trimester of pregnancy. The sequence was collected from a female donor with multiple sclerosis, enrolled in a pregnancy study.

The DNA sequence is TGTGCCAGCAGCCCTGCTAGGGGTGTGAACACTGAAGCTTTCTTT. Its translation reads: CASSPARGVNTEAFF. The rearranged segments are TRBV5-6 and TRBJ1-1, and possibly TRBD1, on 5 matching bases. Between the V and J ends, shortened by 4 bases and 0 bases respectively, the junction contains 13 bases. Sequences SGHDT (CDR1) and YYEEEE (CDR2) are obtained from the germline V gene. Spanning cysteine to phenylalanine, the CDR3 consists of 15 amino acids. The DNA shown is the 45-base CDR3, in frame from base 1.